This TCR beta chain is drawn from a study of OX40 agonist ivuxolimab in advanced cancers. Whole-study results and caveats: Expansion of clones was among the lowest in partial responders at 0.1-3.0 mg/kg.

A remark on this clone: Its antigen is still unknown. This sample includes further DNA sequences coding for the same CDR3.

TCRdb's table, derived via immunoSEQ multiplex PCR, lists solely in-frame clones and lacks some. The table includes 52,000 or so clones, approximately 82% detected once. Source: CD4+ or CD8+ T cells sorted from blood, taken in a trial of the OX40 agonist ivuxolimab. This clonotype was obtained from an adult with an advanced solid tumor such as melanoma, head and neck, liver or kidney cancer.

CDR3 loop: CASSQTSGGNQETQYF. CDR3 coding DNA: TGTGCCAGCAGTCAGACTAGCGGGGGCAATCAAGAGACCCAGTACTTC. V gene TRBV6-4 combines with J gene TRBJ2-5, with TRBD2 identical over 12 bases. V was clipped by 5 bases and J by 2 bases; unmatched bases: 6. The length of the CDR3 is 16 residues. The germline V gene encodes CDR1 MRHNA and CDR2 SNTAGT.